The 11 T cell receptor beta chains below were found in one sample sequenced in a study of shared clonotypes between healthy human individuals. Profiled with immunoSEQ multiplex PCR; TCRdb holds only in-frame clones, not every one. The sample holds fewer than 3 million clones, around 93% seen once. The sample taken for sequencing was naive CD4+ T cells from PBMCs. Noted subset: CD45RA+ positively selected. Source of these receptors: a man aged 18 to 30 in good health. Some clones in this sample may be carry-over from other donors' samples.

The chain joins TRBV4-1 to TRBJ2-1; D unclear. CDR3 length: 16 residues. V was pared by 2 bases and J by 0 bases, with 11 bases between. CDR1 is MGHRA, CDR2 YSYEKL, per germline. The CDR3 region is CASSQLHLDSYNEQFF. CDR3 bases: TGCGCCAGCAGCCAACTGCACTTGGACTCCTACAATGAGCAGTTCTTC.

This clone was observed a handful of times. The V call is TRBV11-2, the J call TRBJ1-5; maybe TRBD1 (6 bases). The CDR3 covers 15 residues. V was trimmed by 5 bases and J by 0 bases, leaving 11 bases between them. Germline V gene sequence: CDR1 SGHAT, CDR2 FQNNGV. In DNA form, the CDR3 reads TGTGCCAGCAGCCTGGGGACAAATAGCAATCAGCCCCAGCATTTT. Residues: CASSLGTNSNQPQHF.

The gene calls are TRBV2 and TRBJ2-1, with a weak D call TRBD1 (6 bases). Germline V gene data show CDR1 as SNHLY and CDR2 as FYNNEI. V gave up 6 bases and J gave up 13 bases, with 13 bases separating them. This CDR3 is built from 11 residues. DNA of the CDR3: TGTGCCAGCAGCCAGAACAGGGCCCAGTTCTTC. Its translation is CASSQNRAQFF.

This clone was seen a few times. The rearrangement links TRBV7-3 to TRBJ1-1; no definite D call. CDR1 SGHTA and CDR2 FQGTGA come from the germline V gene. The CDR3 length is 14 residues. With 5 bases removed from V and 0 bases from J, the gap between germline ends came to 10 bases. The CDR3 DNA sequence: TGTGCCAGCAGCATGCTCGGACTGAACACTGAAGCTTTCTTT. Translating it yields CASSMLGLNTEAFF.

This clone was recorded once. J is TRBJ2-7 and V is TRBV5-1; TRBD1 might be the D (5 bases). Looked up from germline, CDR1 is SGHRS and CDR2 is YFSETQ. V was shortened by 2 bases and J by 4 bases, with 16 bases between the two germline ends. The CDR3 length is 15 residues. CDR3 bases: TGCGCCAGCAGCTTTTTATCTGGCAGGGAATACGAGCAGTACTTC. It yields the protein CASSFLSGREYEQYF.

V gene TRBV6-1 combines with J gene TRBJ1-4; no definite D call. V was cut by 6 bases and J by 3 bases, with 14 bases left in between. The V gene's germline CDR1 is MNHNS and CDR2 SASEGT. The CDR3 loop spans 15 amino acids. The CDR3 sequence is CASRGNSGSNEKLFF. In DNA form, the CDR3 reads TGTGCCAGCAGGGGGAATTCGGGGTCTAATGAAAAACTGTTTTTT.

The chain has TRBV6-5 and TRBJ1-1; D gene unclear. Germline CDR1 is MNHEY and CDR2 is SVGAGI. There are 11 residues in the CDR3. V was pared by 5 bases and J by 3 bases, with 4 bases between. The CDR3 reads CASSTDTEAFF. CDR3 sequence (DNA): TGTGCCAGCAGTACTGACACTGAAGCTTTCTTT.

The chain has TRBV6-6 and TRBJ2-5, with 14 positions matching TRBD2. V was pared by 4 bases and J by 5 bases, with 3 bases of the junction left unmatched. Germline-derived CDR1 and CDR2 are MNHNY and SVGAGI (reference sequence). CDR3 length: 15 amino acids. CDR3 residues: CASSWTSGRSETQYF. CDR3 nucleotides: TGTGCCAGCAGTTGGACTAGCGGGAGGAGTGAGACCCAGTACTTC.

This clone was detected only once. J is TRBJ1-3 and V is TRBV6-6; TRBD1 matches 7 bases. Germline CDR1 MNHNY, CDR2 SVGAGI (reference sequence). This CDR3 spans 15 amino acids. After removal of 6 bases from V and 1 base from J, the junction contained 6 bases not matched to a gene. The CDR3: CASSGDRDSGNTIYF. Here the CDR3 DNA reads TGTGCCAGCAGCGGAGACAGGGATTCTGGAAACACCATATATTTT.

Notes on this clone: Other nucleotide sequences in the sample specify the same CDR3. The CDR3: CASRRTGTYEQYF. In DNA form, the CDR3 reads TGTGCCAGCAGGAGAACAGGTACCTACGAGCAGTACTTC. The chain is built from TRBV6-5 and TRBJ2-7; possibly TRBD1 for D (5 bases). CDR1 and CDR2 (germline): MNHEY, SVGAGI. The V gene lost 6 bases and the J gene lost 2 bases, with 11 bases spanning the gap. The CDR3 has 13 amino acids.

This chain uses TRBV2 with TRBJ2-1; 8 bases line up with TRBD2. The CDR3 totals 16 residues. Trimming took 6 bases from V and 8 from J; bases not matched to a gene: 15. CDR1 and CDR2 (germline): SNHLY, FYNNEI. Here the CDR3 reads CASSQGRLARRDEQFF. The CDR3 nucleotides read TGTGCCAGCAGCCAGGGAAGACTAGCGAGGAGGGATGAGCAGTTCTTC.